Given below is one T cell receptor beta chain in context. Reverse transcription of roughly 0.5 to 1 ug RNA was performed with random hexamers. TCRdb independently ran MiXCR on the immunoSEQ multiplex PCR reads; one entry per CDR3 protein. The data show some 200,000 distinct CDR3 sequences, 85% to 95% seen once. The data were taken from a study of CD8 T cells in Susac syndrome. Trimming cost V 7 bases and J 4 bases, with 13 bases left between them. The CDR3 length is 13 residues. The chain employs TRBV12-3 or TRBV12-4 and TRBJ1-2; D is possibly TRBD1 (6 bases). Input material: CD8+ T cells from PBMCs. The origin of this receptor is a human donor with Susac syndrome. The CDR3 region is CASKGGQGYGYTF. In DNA form, the CDR3 reads TGTGCCAGCAAAGGGGGGCAGGGCTATGGCTACACCTTC.